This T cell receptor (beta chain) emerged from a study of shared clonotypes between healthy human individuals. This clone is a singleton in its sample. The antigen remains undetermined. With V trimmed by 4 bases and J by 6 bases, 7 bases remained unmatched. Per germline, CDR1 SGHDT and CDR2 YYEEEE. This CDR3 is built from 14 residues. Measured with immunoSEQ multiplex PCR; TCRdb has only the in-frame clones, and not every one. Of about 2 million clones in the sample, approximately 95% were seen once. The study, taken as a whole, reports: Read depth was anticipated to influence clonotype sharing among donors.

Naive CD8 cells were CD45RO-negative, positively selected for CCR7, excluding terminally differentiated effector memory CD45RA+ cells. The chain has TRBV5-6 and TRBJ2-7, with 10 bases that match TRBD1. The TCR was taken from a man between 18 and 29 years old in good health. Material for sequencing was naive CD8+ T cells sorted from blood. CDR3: CASSRTGGVGEQYF. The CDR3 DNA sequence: TGTGCCAGCAGCAGGACAGGGGGAGTCGGCGAGCAGTACTTC.